This entry concerns a single TCR beta chain. Antigen specificity is unknown. This sample was included in a study of cytomegalovirus exposure and HLA in healthy donors. Study-level findings and limits: Reports indicated that the classifier achieved high specificity and sensitivity in diagnosing cytomegalovirus status.

It was the approximately 130-subject validation cohort, separate from the roughly 700-subject first cohort, to which the donors belonged. The protocol was immunoSEQ multiplex PCR, while the TCRdb copy is restricted to in-frame clones and leaves out a portion. The sample yields about 55,000 clones, approximately 92% seen once. This CDR3 contains 15 residues. The germline CDR1 and CDR2 sequences are SEHNR and FQNEAQ (reference sequence). The junction had 7 bases not matched to a gene; V was cut back by 5 bases and J by 1 base. The chain couples TRBV7-9 to TRBJ2-7, with 8 bases fitting TRBD1. Sequenced sample: PBMCs. The receptor was derived from a man younger than 35 in good health and CMV-seronegative. CDR3 amino acids: CASSPTWTGSYEQYF. CDR3 coding DNA: TGTGCCAGCAGCCCGACCTGGACAGGGTCCTACGAGCAGTACTTC.